This T cell receptor (beta chain) stems from a study of siplizumab effects on memory and regulatory T cells. Study-wide findings and caveats: Assignment to unstimulated subsets succeeded for only a minor fraction of the alloreactive clones. Significantly reduced by siplizumab was the cumulative frequency of alloreactive sequences, namely those traceable to unstimulated CD4+ memory cells. No naive or memory phenotype could be assigned to roughly 75-97% of proliferating clones.

As regards this clone: Its antigen is unidentified.

Sequencing of each sample assayed approximately 110,000 TCR templates. The method was immunoSEQ multiplex PCR; TCRdb's version includes in-frame clones alone and lacks a portion of them. The data contain over 45,000 clones, around 98% of them singletons. There are 14 residues in the CDR3. V shed 8 bases and J 10 bases; nucleotides not matched to a gene: 9. Germline V gene sequence: CDR1 MNHEY, CDR2 SMNVEV (reference sequence). Sequencing input: naive CD8+ T cells sorted from blood. The clonotype was recovered from a human donor in good health. The V call is TRBV27, the J call TRBJ2-2, with 11 positions matching TRBD2. The CDR3 region is CASGFSGRAVELFF. The CDR3 nucleotides read TGTGCCAGCGGATTTAGCGGGAGGGCCGTGGAGCTGTTTTTT.